This T cell receptor (beta chain) emerged from a study of T-cell reconstitution after alpha-beta-depleted transplantation in children. The study's findings and limits: Newly made T cells mostly supplied T-cell counts and diversity one year after transplant. About two months after transplant, alpha-beta T cells reportedly came from several hundred expanded graft clones. Surviving recipient T cells and thymic progenitors produced the high day-60 TCRbeta diversity seen in some patients.

Unique molecular identifiers were incorporated when the TCRbeta library was constructed. TCRdb recomputed calls from the PCR reads with MiXCR, one row per CDR3 protein. The sample carries approximately 130,000 distinct CDR3 sequences, roughly 9% recorded once. Germline values: CDR1 MNHEY, CDR2 SVGAGI. There are 11 residues in the CDR3. V shed 4 bases and J shed 5 bases, with 6 bases lying between them. On this clonotype: Its specificity is not known.

Sequences were derived from PBMCs, mostly from graft donor cells, sampled 180 days after TCRalphabeta/CD19-depleted stem cell transplant. This clonotype was obtained from a girl under three years old who had a stem cell transplant for combined immunodeficiency, so the T cells may come from the graft donor. This rearrangement joins TRBV6-5 to TRBJ2-7; D is unclear. The CDR3 reads CASSFSNEQYF. Written as DNA, the CDR3 is TGTGCCAGCAGTTTCTCGAACGAGCAGTACTTC.